The 26 T cell receptor beta chains presented below share a single source sample, sequenced in a study of blood T cell repertoires in COVID-19 (dated by TCRdb to 2018 to 2020). The receptor library was made with the immunoSEQ multiplex PCR assay. In its TCRdb copy, this immuneACCESS table keeps in-frame sequences only and misses some clones. Where compared with another copy, unresolved V genes explain less than half of these, and the others have no known cause. Here the sample has about 110,000 clones; around 79% occur a single time. The ten largest clones add up to around 15% of the sample. Sequenced input: peripheral blood. Source of these receptors: a woman of 80 years or more with active or convalescent COVID-19.

CDR3 sequence: CASHEGTTNEKLFF. Here the CDR3 DNA reads TGCGCCAGCCACGAGGGAACAACTAATGAAAAACTGTTTTTT. The chain couples TRBV5-1 to TRBJ1-4; D is undetermined. Trimming left V 7 bases short and J 0 bases short, with 10 bases between. Germline V CDR1 and CDR2: SGHRS, YFSETQ. The CDR3 is 14 amino acids. The complete variable domain, with remaining parts taken from reference TRBV5-1 and TRBJ1-4, reads KAGVTQTPRYLIKTRGQQVTLSCSPISGHRSVSWYQQTPGQGLQFLFEYFSETQRNKGNFPGRFSGRQFSNSRSEMNVSTLELGDSALYLCASHEGTTNEKLFFGSGTQLSVL.

The gene calls are TRBV19 and TRBJ1-1; D gene ambiguous. The CDR3 consists of 14 residues. Deletions cut 2 bases from V and 0 bases from J, with 7 bases between. Germline CDR1 LNHDA, CDR2 SQIVND (reference sequence). CDR3 region: CASSIKQLNTEAFF. CDR3 bases: TGTGCCAGTAGTATAAAACAATTGAACACTGAAGCTTTCTTT.

This chain connects TRBV7-6 to TRBJ2-7, with 7 bases identical to TRBD2. Germline values: CDR1 SGHVS, CDR2 FNYEAQ. Trimming took 5 bases from V and 7 from J; bases not matched to a gene: 17. This CDR3 region has 16 residues. CDR3 region: CASSLGRASGGGEQYF. DNA of the CDR3: TGTGCCAGCAGCCTAGGAAGGGCTAGCGGCGGTGGGGAGCAGTACTTC.

This rearrangement joins TRBV19 to TRBJ1-1, with D perhaps matching TRBD1 (5 bases). This CDR3 region has 17 residues. Trimming removed 1 base from V and 5 bases from J, with 20 bases in between. Germline V CDR1 and CDR2: LNHDA, SQIVND (reference sequence). The CDR3 sequence: CASSIGGSLGKGTEAFF. CDR3 nucleotides: TGTGCCAGTAGTATAGGAGGAAGTCTGGGGAAGGGGACTGAAGCTTTCTTT.

This clone was detected only once. The gene calls are TRBV20-1 and TRBJ2-7; the match to TRBD1 covers 7 bases. Per the germline V gene, CDR1 is DFQATT and CDR2 is SNEGSKA (reference sequence). CDR3 length: 11 amino acids. With V trimmed by 6 bases and J by 4 bases, 3 bases remained unmatched. The CDR3 DNA follows: TGCAGTGCAGGACAGGTTTACGAGCAGTACTTC. Translation: CSAGQVYEQYF.

This clone appeared many times. The chain uses TRBV5-1 and TRBJ2-3; TRBD1 aligns across 7 bases. The V and J ends lost 2 bases and 1 base, in that order; junction bases with no gene match: 7. Germline V gives CDR1 SGHRS, CDR2 YFSETQ. The length of the CDR3 is 16 residues. CDR3 DNA: TGCGCCAGCAGCTTCCTAGGGGGCTCGGGCACAGATACGCAGTATTTT. Translating it yields CASSFLGGSGTDTQYF.

V is TRBV7-9 and J is TRBJ2-1, with 8 bases that match TRBD1. The germline CDR1 and CDR2 sequences are SEHNR and FQNEAQ (reference sequence). CDR3 length equals 16 residues. With V trimmed by 5 bases and J by 7 bases, 13 bases remained unmatched. CDR3 amino acids: CASSQGGAGGRNEQFF. CDR3 coding DNA: TGTGCCAGCAGCCAAGGTGGGGCAGGGGGCAGGAATGAGCAGTTCTTC.

V and J are TRBV2 and TRBJ1-4; 7 bases fit TRBD1. Unmatched junction bases numbered 10, after V lost 7 bases and J lost 8 bases. Germline values: CDR1 SNHLY, CDR2 FYNNEI. The CDR3 totals 14 residues. The CDR3, as DNA: TGTGCCAGCACCCGACAGGGCGGGCAGGAAAAACTGTTTTTT. Protein sequence: CASTRQGGQEKLFF.

The chain employs TRBV6-5 and TRBJ1-3; maybe TRBD1 (5 bases). Germline V lookup: CDR1 MNHEY, CDR2 SVGAGI. Deletions cut 8 bases from V and 2 bases from J, with 13 bases between. CDR3 length: 14 amino acids. This chain's CDR3 is CASLLSGAGNTIYF. CDR3 bases: TGTGCCAGCCTTTTGTCGGGGGCTGGAAACACCATATATTTT.

Points on this clone: A single base separates this from a much larger clone, so it may be a read error. The V gene is TRBV6-4, the J gene TRBJ1-1, with 7 nucleotides matching TRBD1. Trimming cost V 7 bases and J 5 bases; bases outside gene matches: 4. Germline loops: CDR1 MRHNA, CDR2 SNTAGT. The CDR3 covers 12 residues. The CDR3 DNA reads TGTGCCAGCATTACGGGACAGACTGAAGCTTTCTTT. Protein sequence: CASITGQTEAFF.

This chain connects TRBV6-6 to TRBJ2-6, with no clear D. Trimming took off 5 bases at V and 1 base at J, with 9 bases between the two ends. The germline gives CDR1 MNHNY, CDR2 SVGAGI (reference sequence). The CDR3 loop spans 15 amino acids. This CDR3 reads CASSAARSGANVLTF. The CDR3 coding sequence is TGTGCCAGCAGTGCCGCGAGGTCTGGGGCCAACGTCCTGACTTTC.

This chain links TRBV5-5 with TRBJ1-3, with a weak D call TRBD1 (6 bases). CDR1 is SGHKS and CDR2 is YYEKEE in the germline V gene (reference sequence). There are 15 residues in the CDR3. V lost 4 bases, J lost 0 bases, and 11 bases lay in between. The CDR3: CASSRGDNSGNTIYF. In DNA form, the CDR3 reads TGTGCCAGCAGCCGGGGGGACAACTCTGGAAACACCATATATTTT.

The gene calls are TRBV11-2 and TRBJ2-7; 8 bases align to TRBD1. J was trimmed by 3 bases and V by 5 bases; bases with no gene match: 12. This CDR3 contains 16 residues. Germline V gene sequence: CDR1 SGHAT, CDR2 FQNNGV. The CDR3 loop is CASSPIRTGTDYEQYF. The CDR3, as DNA: TGTGCCAGCAGCCCGATCAGGACAGGGACAGACTACGAGCAGTACTTC.

This clone was counted once. The chain recombines TRBV4-1 with TRBJ1-1, with TRBD1 matching 11 bases. The germline gives CDR1 MGHRA, CDR2 YSYEKL. V shed 1 base and J 5 bases; nucleotides not matched to a gene: 6. CDR3 length equals 16 residues. The CDR3 DNA sequence: TGCGCCAGCAGCCAAGTAGGACAGGGGGCGTGGACTGAAGCTTTCTTT. It specifies CASSQVGQGAWTEAFF.

V gene TRBV7-2 combines with J gene TRBJ2-7; D ambiguous. The CDR3 has 15 amino acids. Deletions cut 1 base from V and 2 bases from J, with 12 bases between. Germline V gene lookup returns CDR1 SGHTA and CDR2 FQGNSA. In DNA form, the CDR3 reads TGTGCCAGCAGCTTAGTTGGCTCAACAACCTACGAGCAGTACTTC. Translated: CASSLVGSTTYEQYF.

This clone was detected a few times. The chain carries TRBV21-1 and TRBJ2-2; the table's TRBD1 call for D was not verified on the DNA. TRBV21-1 represents a pseudogene. This CDR3 contains 15 residues. This CDR3 reads CASGKDRASTGELFF. The CDR3 nucleotides read TGTGCCAGCGGTAAAGACAGGGCTAGCACCGGGGAGCTGTTTTTT.

The V gene is TRBV4-1, the J gene TRBJ2-5, with 9 positions matching TRBD1. Germline V gene sequence: CDR1 MGHRA, CDR2 YSYEKL. V lost 4 bases, J lost 3 bases, and 6 bases stayed unmatched. The CDR3 has 15 amino acids. CDR3 amino acids: CASSPAGTGKETQYF. The CDR3 DNA sequence: TGCGCCAGCAGCCCCGCCGGGACAGGGAAAGAGACCCAGTACTTC.

Here the CDR3 DNA reads TGTGCCACCAGTGATTTCCCGACTAGCGGGAGTGAGCAGTTCTTC. Protein: CATSDFPTSGSEQFF. The V call is TRBV24-1, the J call TRBJ2-1; 12 bases map to TRBD2. The V segment lost 1 base and the J segment 9 bases; nucleotides outside the gene matches: 3. Germline CDR1 KGHDR, CDR2 SFDVKD. CDR3 length equals 15 residues.

The table lists this clone with a few counts. The gene calls are TRBV5-1 and TRBJ2-1, with 8 nucleotides matching TRBD2. CDR1 and CDR2 from the germline V gene are SGHRS and YFSETQ. The CDR3 runs to 15 residues. After removal of 4 bases from V and 0 bases from J, the junction contained 3 bases not matched to a gene. CDR3 region: CASSPGGGSYNEQFF. CDR3 bases: TGCGCCAGCAGCCCCGGGGGGGGCTCCTACAATGAGCAGTTCTTC.

The J gene is TRBJ1-4, the V gene TRBV19; a possible D gene is TRBD1 (6 bases). The CDR3 runs to 14 residues. The ends were cut back, 4 bases at V and 0 bases at J, with 6 bases in the middle. Germline V gene sequence: CDR1 LNHDA, CDR2 SQIVND (reference sequence). As DNA, the CDR3 is TGTGCCAGTAGTAACAGGGCAACTAATGAAAAACTGTTTTTT. As protein: CASSNRATNEKLFF.

The rearrangement links TRBV5-5 to TRBJ2-1; no clear D gene. With 2 bases removed from V and 4 bases from J, the gap between germline ends came to 10 bases. CDR3 size: 14 residues. Germline V CDR1 and CDR2: SGHKS, YYEKEE (reference sequence). Here the CDR3 DNA reads TGTGCCAGCAGCTTAAGTCTACCTTACAATGAGCAGTTCTTC. This gives the protein CASSLSLPYNEQFF.

The J gene is TRBJ2-7, the V gene TRBV5-1; TRBD1 matches 11 bases. V lost 4 bases and J lost 3; bases outside the gene matches: 9. The CDR3 totals 16 residues. Germline loops: CDR1 SGHRS, CDR2 YFSETQ. DNA of the CDR3: TGCGCCAGCAGCCACCAGGGACAGGGGGTTGTCTACGAGCAGTACTTC. Translating it yields CASSHQGQGVVYEQYF. The full variable domain, rest sourced from reference TRBV5-1 and TRBJ2-7, is KAGVTQTPRYLIKTRGQQVTLSCSPISGHRSVSWYQQTPGQGLQFLFEYFSETQRNKGNFPGRFSGRQFSNSRSEMNVSTLELGDSALYLCASSHQGQGVVYEQYFGPGTRLTVT.

A remark on this clone: The identical CDR3 is also encoded by other nucleotide sequences in the sample. The chain joins TRBV20-1 to TRBJ1-2; D is ambiguous. The CDR3 has 11 residues. Per germline, CDR1 DFQATT and CDR2 SNEGSKA (reference sequence). V lost 6 bases to trimming and J lost 1 base, with 6 bases between them. The CDR3, as DNA: TGCAGTGCCCTTAGTAACTATGGCTACACCTTC. As protein: CSALSNYGYTF.

A note on this clone: The identical CDR3 is also encoded by other nucleotide sequences in the sample. This chain joins TRBV11-2 and TRBJ2-3; D gene uncertain. Germline CDR1 reads SGHAT; CDR2 reads FQNNGV. The CDR3 loop spans 13 amino acids. Trimming removed 1 base from V and 3 bases from J, with 5 bases in between. This CDR3 reads CASSLAGTDTQYF. The CDR3 DNA sequence: TGTGCCAGCAGCTTAGCCGGGACAGATACGCAGTATTTT. Filled out from reference TRBV11-2 and TRBJ2-3, the complete variable domain reads EAGVAQSPRYKIIEKRQSVAFWCNPISGHATLYWYQQILGQGPKLLIQFQNNGVVDDSQLPKDRFSAERLKGVDSTLKIQPAKLEDSAVYLCASSLAGTDTQYFGPGTRLTVL.

This clone was seen once. J is TRBJ2-1 and V is TRBV7-7; 8 bases match TRBD2. CDR1 and CDR2 from the germline V gene are SSHAT and FNYEAQ (reference sequence). The CDR3 sequence is 15 residues long. The V gene end was trimmed by 3 bases and the J gene end by 3 bases; junction bases not matched to a gene: 4. This CDR3 is CASSLELAGYNEQFF. DNA of the CDR3: TGTGCCAGCAGCTTGGAGCTAGCGGGCTACAATGAGCAGTTCTTC.

J is TRBJ2-3 and V is TRBV6-1, with D unclear. The germline V and J ends were trimmed by 0 bases and 4 bases, with 5 bases remaining between them. The germline V gene encodes CDR1 MNHNS and CDR2 SASEGT. The CDR3 has 13 residues. The CDR3 DNA reads TGTGCCAGCAGTGAAGCTCATGCAGATACGCAGTATTTT. Its translation is CASSEAHADTQYF.